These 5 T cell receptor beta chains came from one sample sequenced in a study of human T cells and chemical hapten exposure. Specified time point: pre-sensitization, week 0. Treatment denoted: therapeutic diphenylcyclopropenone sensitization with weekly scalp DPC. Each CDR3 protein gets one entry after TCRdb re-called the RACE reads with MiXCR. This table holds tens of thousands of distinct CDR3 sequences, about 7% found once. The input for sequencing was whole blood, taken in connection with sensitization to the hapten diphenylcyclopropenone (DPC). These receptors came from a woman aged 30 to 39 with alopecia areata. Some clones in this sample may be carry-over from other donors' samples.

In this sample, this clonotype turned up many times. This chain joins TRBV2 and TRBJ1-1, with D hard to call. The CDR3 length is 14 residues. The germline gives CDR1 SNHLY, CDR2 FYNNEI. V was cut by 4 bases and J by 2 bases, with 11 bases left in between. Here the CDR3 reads CASSVTGFNTEAFF. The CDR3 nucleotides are TGTGCCAGCAGTGTAACCGGGTTCAACACTGAAGCTTTCTTT.

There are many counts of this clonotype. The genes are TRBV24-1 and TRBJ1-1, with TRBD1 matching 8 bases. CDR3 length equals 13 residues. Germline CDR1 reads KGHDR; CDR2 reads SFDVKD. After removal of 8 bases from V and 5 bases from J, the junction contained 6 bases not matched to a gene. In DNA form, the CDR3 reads TGTGCCACCACGACAGGGGTGAGGACTGAAGCTTTCTTT. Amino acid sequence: CATTTGVRTEAFF.

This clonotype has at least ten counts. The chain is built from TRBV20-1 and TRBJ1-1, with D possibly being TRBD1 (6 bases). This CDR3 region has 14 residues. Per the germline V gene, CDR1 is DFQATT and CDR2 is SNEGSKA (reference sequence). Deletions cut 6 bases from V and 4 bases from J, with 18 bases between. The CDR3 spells CSALRGGRITEAFF. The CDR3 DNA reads TGCAGTGCGTTAAGGGGGGGGCGAATCACTGAAGCTTTCTTT.

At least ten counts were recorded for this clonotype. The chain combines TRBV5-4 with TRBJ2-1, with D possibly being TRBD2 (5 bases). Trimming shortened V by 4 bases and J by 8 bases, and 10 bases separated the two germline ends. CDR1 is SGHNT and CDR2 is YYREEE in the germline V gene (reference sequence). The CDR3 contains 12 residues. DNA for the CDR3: TGTGCCAGCAGCGAAACTAGTGATGAGCAGTTCTTC. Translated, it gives CASSETSDEQFF.

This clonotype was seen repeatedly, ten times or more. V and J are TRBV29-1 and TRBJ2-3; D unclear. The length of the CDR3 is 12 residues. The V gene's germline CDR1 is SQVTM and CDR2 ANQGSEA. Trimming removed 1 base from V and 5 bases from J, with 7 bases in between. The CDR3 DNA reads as TGCAGCGTTGAAGTCCTCGGAGATACGCAGTATTTT. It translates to CSVEVLGDTQYF.